A selection of T cell receptor beta chains follows, all from one sample in a study of Tregs in tolerant kidney transplant recipients. Method: immunoSEQ multiplex PCR; TCRdb's copy keeps in-frame clones and lacks some. The top ten hold less than 0.75% of the sample, which has about 240,000 clones, about 80% seen once. The sequencing sample was made of CD4+ T cells from blood. Source of these receptors: a human donor in good health. Each CDR3 is given with its conserved first and last residue. The order of the fields is clone size, D gene, J gene, V gene, CDR3 DNA, CDR3 protein. The D gene is left open where the match is weak. Rows give clone size only sometimes, using once, few, many, or a class for an expanded clone.

.,.,TRBJ2-2,TRBV7-9,TGTGCCAGCAGCTTAGGTCGAGGGGCCGGGGAGCTGTTTTTT,CASSLGRGAGELFF
.,.,TRBJ2-3,TRBV18,TGTGCCAGCTCACCACCGGGGGAGAGGGCAGATACGCAGTATTTT,CASSPPGERADTQYF
.,TRBD2,TRBJ2-7,TRBV30,TGTGCCTGGAGACCACTAGCGGGAGTTCAGTTTGGGACCTTCTACGAGCAGTACTTC,CAWRPLAGVQFGTFYEQYF
few,.,TRBJ1-1,TRBV6-5,TGTGCCAGCAGTTACTCGGACAGTTTTAACACTGAAGCTTTCTTT,CASSYSDSFNTEAFF
.,TRBD1,TRBJ2-3,TRBV19,TGTGCCAGCCGCAACCGGGACAGTCTCACGGATACGCAGTATTTT,CASRNRDSLTDTQYF
.,.,TRBJ2-7,TRBV30,TGTGCCTGGAGCGGCACGCGGGGACTGCATTACGAGCAGTACTTC,CAWSGTRGLHYEQYF
.,TRBD1,TRBJ1-2,TRBV19,TGTGCCAGTAGTATCCGGGACAGGGGGCCCGGCTACACCTTC,CASSIRDRGPGYTF
.,.,TRBJ2-7,TRBV6-5,TGTGCCAGCAGTTACCCCCCCGAGCAGTACTTC,CASSYPPEQYF
few,.,TRBJ1-2,TRBV6-5,TGTGCCAGCAGTCCCTTCCGGGGCGCAAAGGCTAGCTACACCTTC,CASSPFRGAKASYTF
.,TRBD2,TRBJ2-3,TRBV5-1,TGCGCCAGCAGCTTGGCCGGACTAGCGGGCACAGATACGCAGTATTTT,CASSLAGLAGTDTQYF
.,.,TRBJ2-6,TRBV5-1,TGCGCCAGCAGCCCCTCTGGCGGAACTGGGGCCAACGTCCTGACTTTC,CASSPSGGTGANVLTF
.,.,TRBJ1-2,TRBV29-1,TGCAGCGTGGAGGAACAGGTTATCTATGGCTACACCTTC,CSVEEQVIYGYTF
once,.,TRBJ2-1,TRBV19,TGTGCCAGTGGGGACACGAGGGTCGATGAGCAGTTCTTC,CASGDTRVDEQFF
.,.,TRBJ2-3,TRBV10-2,TGCGCCAGCACCAGGGGGGGCACCAGAGATACGCAGTATTTT,CASTRGGTRDTQYF
.,.,TRBJ1-4,TRBV5-1,TGCGCCAGCAGCCCCGTGGCGGAGGGGGAAAAACTGTTTTTT,CASSPVAEGEKLFF
.,TRBD2,TRBJ2-5,TRBV7-8,TGTGCCAGCAGCTTCCCCCGCGGTGGGCGGGAGTCAGAGACCCAGTACTTC,CASSFPRGGRESETQYF
.,.,TRBJ2-1,TRBV6-5,TGTGCCAGCAGTTACGAGGGGACACTCAATTACAATGAGCAGTTCTTC,CASSYEGTLNYNEQFF
.,.,TRBJ2-3,TRBV4-1,TGCGCCAGCAGCCAAGAGAGAGGGAAAGATACGCAGTATTTT,CASSQERGKDTQYF
.,.,TRBJ1-2,TRBV7-8,TGTGCCAGCAGCTCCTACGGGGGCCTCACCCGCGGCTACACCTTC,CASSSYGGLTRGYTF
.,.,TRBJ2-2,TRBV5-4,TGTGCCAGCAGCTTGAAGGGGTACACCGGGGAGCTGTTTTTT,CASSLKGYTGELFF
.,TRBD1,TRBJ1-2,TRBV6-1,TGTGCCAGCAGTGCGAGGACAGGGGGCGGTGATCTCTATGGCTACACCTTC,CASSARTGGGDLYGYTF
once,.,TRBJ1-5,TRBV12-5,TGTGCTAGTGCCTCCGGGGCTCAGCCCCAGCATTTT,CASASGAQPQHF
.,TRBD2,TRBJ2-5,TRBV27,TGTGCCAGCAGTTTATACGGGACTAGCGGGGGGACCTGGGAGACCCAGTACTTC,CASSLYGTSGGTWETQYF
.,.,TRBJ1-5,TRBV6-5,TGTGCCAGCAGTTTAGTGGGGAATCAGCCCCAGCATTTT,CASSLVGNQPQHF
.,.,TRBJ2-1,TRBV7-9,TGTGCCAGCAGCTTAGGAGGGCTGCAAGGGTTCTTC,CASSLGGLQGFF
.,.,TRBJ1-1,TRBV5-4,TGTGCCAGCATGGGGGAGAGGTCGAACACTGAAGCTTTCTTT,CASMGERSNTEAFF
.,.,TRBJ1-4,TRBV5-1,TGCGCCAGCGCTTACAGTGCAACTAATGAAAAACTGTTTTTT,CASAYSATNEKLFF
.,TRBD1,TRBJ2-5,TRBV19,TGTGCCACCTCGGGGACAGGGTTTAGTGAGACCCAGTACTTC,CATSGTGFSETQYF
.,.,TRBJ1-5,TRBV7-2,TGTGCCAGCAGCTTGTCGGGGAGAAACCAGCCCCAGCATTTT,CASSLSGRNQPQHF
once,.,TRBJ2-7,TRBV19,TGTGCCAGTAGTATCTTCTCGTCTACCCCCTACGAGCAGTACTTC,CASSIFSSTPYEQYF
few,.,TRBJ2-7,TRBV6-5,TGTGCCAGCAGTGTCGAGAGAAGCTCCTACGAGCAGTACTTC,CASSVERSSYEQYF
.,TRBD2,TRBJ2-7,TRBV15,TGTGCCACCAGCAGAGGGGGGACTAGTCGATCCTACGAGCAGTACTTC,CATSRGGTSRSYEQYF
.,.,TRBJ2-7,TRBV6-5,TGTGCCAGCAGTTCGGCCTACGAGCAGTACTTC,CASSSAYEQYF
.,.,TRBJ2-7,TRBV11-2,TGTGCCAGCAGCCCTCTGGTGGGGGGCTACGAGCAGTACTTC,CASSPLVGGYEQYF
.,.,TRBJ2-2,TRBV19,TGTGCCAGTAGCATGGGGCAGCCGAACACCGGGGAGCTGTTTTTT,CASSMGQPNTGELFF
.,TRBD2,TRBJ2-2,TRBV29-1,TGCAGCGTGCTCCTTCTAGCCCGGGGGGACACCGGGGAGCTGTTTTTT,CSVLLLARGDTGELFF
.,.,TRBJ2-6,TRBV5-1,TGCGCCAGCAGTTTGGATACTGGGGCCAACGTCCTGACTTTC,CASSLDTGANVLTF
.,.,TRBJ1-1,TRBV19,TGTGCCAGTACCGGGGGTTGGTACACTGAAGCTTTCTTT,CASTGGWYTEAFF
once,TRBD1,TRBJ2-1,TRBV19,TGTGCCAGTAGTATAGTAGACAGGGATTACAATGAGCAGTTCTTC,CASSIVDRDYNEQFF